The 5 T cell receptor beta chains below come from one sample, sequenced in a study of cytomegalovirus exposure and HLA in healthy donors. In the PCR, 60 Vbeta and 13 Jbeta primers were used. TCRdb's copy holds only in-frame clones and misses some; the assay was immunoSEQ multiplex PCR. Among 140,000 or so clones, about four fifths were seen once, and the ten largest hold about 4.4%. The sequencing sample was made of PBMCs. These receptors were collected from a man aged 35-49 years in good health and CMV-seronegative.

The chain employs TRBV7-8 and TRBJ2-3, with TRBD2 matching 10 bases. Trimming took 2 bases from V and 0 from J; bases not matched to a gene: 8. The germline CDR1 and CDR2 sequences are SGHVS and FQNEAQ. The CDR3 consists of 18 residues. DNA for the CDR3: TGTGCCAGCAGCTTACGGGTAGCGGGGGGACTCAGCACAGATACGCAGTATTTT. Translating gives CASSLRVAGGLSTDTQYF.

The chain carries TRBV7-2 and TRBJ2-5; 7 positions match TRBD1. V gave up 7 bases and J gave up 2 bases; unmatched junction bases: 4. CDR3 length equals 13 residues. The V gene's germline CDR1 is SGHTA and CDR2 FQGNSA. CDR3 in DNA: TGTGCCAGCAAGGACAGGATACAAGAGACCCAGTACTTC. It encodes CASKDRIQETQYF. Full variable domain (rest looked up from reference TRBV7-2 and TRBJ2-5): GAGVSQSPSNKVTEKGKDVELRCDPISGHTALYWYRQSLGQGLEFLIYFQGNSAPDKSGLPSDRFSAERTGGSVSTLTIQRTQQEDSAVYLCASKDRIQETQYFGPGTRLLVL.

Here the CDR3 reads CASSFGPSGTYEQYF. The CDR3 DNA is TGTGCCAGCAGCTTTGGGCCTAGCGGTACCTACGAGCAGTACTTC. The V and J genes are TRBV5-6 and TRBJ2-7; 7 bases map to TRBD2. CDR3 length: 15 amino acids. Per the germline V gene, CDR1 is SGHDT and CDR2 is YYEEEE. The V segment lost 2 bases and the J segment 2 bases; nucleotides outside the gene matches: 7.

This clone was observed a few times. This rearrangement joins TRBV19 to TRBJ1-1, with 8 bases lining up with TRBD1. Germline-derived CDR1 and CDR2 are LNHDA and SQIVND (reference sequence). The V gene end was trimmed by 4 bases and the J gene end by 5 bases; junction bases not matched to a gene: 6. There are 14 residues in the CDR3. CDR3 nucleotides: TGTGCCAGTAGTAATAAACAGGGGGGGACTGAAGCTTTCTTT. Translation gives CASSNKQGGTEAFF.

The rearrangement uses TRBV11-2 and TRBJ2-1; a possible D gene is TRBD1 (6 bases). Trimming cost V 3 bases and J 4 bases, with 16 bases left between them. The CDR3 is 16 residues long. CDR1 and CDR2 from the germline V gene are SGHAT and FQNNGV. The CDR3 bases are TGTGCCAGCAGCTTGGTCCAGGGGCGGAGTTACAATGAGCAGTTCTTC. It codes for CASSLVQGRSYNEQFF.